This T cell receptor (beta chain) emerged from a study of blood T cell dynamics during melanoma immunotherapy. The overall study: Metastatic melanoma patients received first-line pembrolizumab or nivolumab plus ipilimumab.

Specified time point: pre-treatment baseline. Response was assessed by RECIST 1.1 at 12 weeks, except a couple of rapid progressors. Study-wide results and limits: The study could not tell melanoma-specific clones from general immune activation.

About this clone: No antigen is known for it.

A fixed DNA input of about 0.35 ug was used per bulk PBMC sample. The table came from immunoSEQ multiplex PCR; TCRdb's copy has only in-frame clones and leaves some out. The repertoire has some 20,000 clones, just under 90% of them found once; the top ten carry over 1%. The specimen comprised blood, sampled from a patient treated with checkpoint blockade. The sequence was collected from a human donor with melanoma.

The CDR3: CASSRFGGSPYEQYF. The CDR3 DNA is TGTGCCAGCAGCCGATTCGGGGGGTCCCCCTACGAGCAGTACTTC. The chain combines TRBV5-6 with TRBJ2-7; 7 bases fit TRBD2. The CDR3 sequence is 15 residues long. Germline CDR1 and CDR2: SGHDT and YYEEEE. V gave up 4 bases and J gave up 2 bases; unmatched junction bases: 9. Variable domain in full (rest from reference TRBV5-6 and TRBJ2-7): DAGVTQSPTHLIKTRGQQVTLRCSPKSGHDTVSWYQQALGQGPQFIFQYYEEEERQRGNFPDRFSGHQFPNYSSELNVNALLLGDSALYLCASSRFGGSPYEQYFGPGTRLTVT.